The source of this TCR beta chain is a study of T cell responses to AZD1222 COVID-19 vaccine. This clone has more than one count but fewer than ten. Its specificity is not known. The data were produced by immunoSEQ multiplex PCR, yet TCRdb's version contains in-frame clones alone and is incomplete. In the table there are some 170,000 clones, just under 90% of which are singletons. Study conclusions and caveats: Females outnumbered males among donors, who were mostly white British; clonal diversity was possibly underestimated. Researchers report vaccine-associated CD4 TCRs spanning spike, with dominance at 160-218 and 743-854.

The sample was peripheral blood, taken 28 days after the second dose of the MenACWY control vaccine. This clonotype was obtained from an adult who received the MenACWY meningococcal vaccine as a control.

DNA for the CDR3: TGTGCCAGCAGCTGGGCCAGGGGAAATGAGCAGTTCTTC. This gives the protein CASSWARGNEQFF. This chain uses TRBV12-3 or TRBV12-4 with TRBJ2-1, with D possibly TRBD1 on 6 matching bases. The CDR3 sequence is 13 residues long. The germline V and J ends were trimmed by 6 bases and 7 bases, with 13 bases remaining between them.